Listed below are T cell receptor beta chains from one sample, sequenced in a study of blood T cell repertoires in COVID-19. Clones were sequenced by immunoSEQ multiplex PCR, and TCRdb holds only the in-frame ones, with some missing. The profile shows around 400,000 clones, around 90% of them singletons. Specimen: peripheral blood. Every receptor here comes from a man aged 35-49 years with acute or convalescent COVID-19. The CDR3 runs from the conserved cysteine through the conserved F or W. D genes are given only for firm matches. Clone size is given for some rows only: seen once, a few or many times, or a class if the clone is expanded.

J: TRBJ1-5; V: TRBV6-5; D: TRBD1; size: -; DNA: TGTGCCAGCAGTCGGGACAGGGTGAATCAGCCCCAGCATTTT; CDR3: CASSRDRVNQPQHF
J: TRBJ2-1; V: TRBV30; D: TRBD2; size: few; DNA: TGTGCCTGGAGTGACTGGGGACTAGCGGACAATGAGCAGTTCTTC; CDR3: CAWSDWGLADNEQFF
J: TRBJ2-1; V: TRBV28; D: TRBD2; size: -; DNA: TGTGCCAGCAGACAAAGCGGGAGGCCCCACTCCTACAATGAGCAGTTCTTC; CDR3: CASRQSGRPHSYNEQFF
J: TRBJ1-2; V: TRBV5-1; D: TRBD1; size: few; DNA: TGCGCCAGCAGCTTGGACGGACAGGGCCCCGATATTTATGGCTACACCTTC; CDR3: CASSLDGQGPDIYGYTF
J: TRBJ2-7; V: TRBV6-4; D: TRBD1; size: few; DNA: TGTGCCAGCAGCCCGGGACAGGGGGCGGAACGCGAGCAGTACTTC; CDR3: CASSPGQGAEREQYF
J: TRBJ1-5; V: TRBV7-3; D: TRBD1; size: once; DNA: TGTGCCAGCAGCCCCCCCAGGACAGGGGATCAGCCCCAGCATTTT; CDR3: CASSPPRTGDQPQHF
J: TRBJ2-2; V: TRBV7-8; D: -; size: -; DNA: TGTGCCAGCCGCCTCTTGGGGCGTGACACCGGGGAGCTGTTTTTT; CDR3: CASRLLGRDTGELFF
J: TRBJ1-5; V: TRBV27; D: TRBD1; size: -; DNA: TGTGCCAGCAGTCCGGACAGGGCCAATCAGCCCCAGCATTTT; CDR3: CASSPDRANQPQHF
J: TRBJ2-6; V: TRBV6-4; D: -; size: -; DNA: TGTGCCAGCAGCCCTTCGAGGGGGGCCAACGTCCTGACTTTC; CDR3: CASSPSRGANVLTF
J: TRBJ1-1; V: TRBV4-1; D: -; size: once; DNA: TGCGCCAGCAGACATCCGCAGGGTGAAGCTTTCTTT; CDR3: CASRHPQGEAFF
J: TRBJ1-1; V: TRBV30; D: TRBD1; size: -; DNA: TGTGCCTGGAGTGTACCCAACTCCCGGGACAGAGGTTTCTTT; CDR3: CAWSVPNSRDRGFF
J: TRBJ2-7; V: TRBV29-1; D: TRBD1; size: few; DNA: TGCAGCGTTTTAGTTTCAGGGGGCAACGAGCAGTACTTC; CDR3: CSVLVSGGNEQYF
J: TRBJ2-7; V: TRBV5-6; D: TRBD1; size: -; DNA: TGTGCCAGCAGTTCCCTGGACAGGGGGATTTACGAGCAGTACTTC; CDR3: CASSSLDRGIYEQYF
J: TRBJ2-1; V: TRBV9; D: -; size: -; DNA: TGTGCCAGCAGTTTACCCGCTCTGGCGGGTTCCTTCGGAGAGCAGTTCTTC; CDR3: CASSLPALAGSFGEQFF
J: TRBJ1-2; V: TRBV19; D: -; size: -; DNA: TGTGCCAGTAGTATGGCGGCAGAATATGGCTACACCTTC; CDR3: CASSMAAEYGYTF
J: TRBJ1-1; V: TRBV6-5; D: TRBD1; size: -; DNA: TGTGCCAGCAGCTTGGACAGGGATTATCAAGCTTTCTTT; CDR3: CASSLDRDYQAFF
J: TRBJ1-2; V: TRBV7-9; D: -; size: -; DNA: TGTGCCAGCACTCGAGGGGAGGCACTAGGCTATGGCTACACCTTC; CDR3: CASTRGEALGYGYTF
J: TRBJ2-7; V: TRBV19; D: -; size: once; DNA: TGTGCCAGTAGTATAGATCGAAGCAAAGAGCAGTACTTC; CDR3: CASSIDRSKEQYF
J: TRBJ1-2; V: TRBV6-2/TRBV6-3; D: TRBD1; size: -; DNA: TGTGCCAGCAGTTTATCCGGGCAGGGGGCGGCTGGCTACACCTTC; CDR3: CASSLSGQGAAGYTF
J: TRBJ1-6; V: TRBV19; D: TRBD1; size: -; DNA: TGTGCCAGTAGTATAGGAGGGACAGGGAACTCACCCCTCCACTTT; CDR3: CASSIGGTGNSPLHF
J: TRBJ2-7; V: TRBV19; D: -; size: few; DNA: TGTGCCACCTCAGGACGGGACTCCTACGAGCAGTACTTC; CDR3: CATSGRDSYEQYF
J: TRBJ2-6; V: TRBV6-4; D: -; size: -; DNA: TGTGCCAGCAGTGAGGACAGCTCTGGGGCCAACGTCCTGACTTTC; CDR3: CASSEDSSGANVLTF
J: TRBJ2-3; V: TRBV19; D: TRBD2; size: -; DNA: TGTGCCAGTAGCTTAGCGGGGGAGAGGGGAGATACGCAGTATTTT; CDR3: CASSLAGERGDTQYF
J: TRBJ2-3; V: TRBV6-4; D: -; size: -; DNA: TGTGCCAGCAGTGACTCGTCCAGTGCTAGCACAGATACGCAGTATTTT; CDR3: CASSDSSSASTDTQYF
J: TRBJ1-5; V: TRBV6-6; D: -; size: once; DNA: TGTGCCAGCAGTGGGGGGGCAGGGCCTCAGCCCCAGCATTTT; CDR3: CASSGGAGPQPQHF
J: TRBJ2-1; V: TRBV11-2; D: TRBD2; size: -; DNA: TGTGCCAGCAGCTTAAAAATATCAGCGGGAGGGCCCTACAATGAGCAGTTCTTC; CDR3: CASSLKISAGGPYNEQFF
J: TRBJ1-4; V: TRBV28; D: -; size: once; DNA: TGTGCCAGCAGTTTAGGGCACCGTAATGAAAAACTGTTTTTT; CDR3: CASSLGHRNEKLFF
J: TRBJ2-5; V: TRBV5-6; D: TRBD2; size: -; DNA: TGTGCCAGCAGCTTGTGGACTAGCTTGACCCAGTACTTC; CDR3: CASSLWTSLTQYF
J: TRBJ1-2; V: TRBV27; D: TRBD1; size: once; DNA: TGTGCCAGCAGTTCATTCTCCGGGACAGCTAACTATGGCTACACCTTC; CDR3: CASSSFSGTANYGYTF
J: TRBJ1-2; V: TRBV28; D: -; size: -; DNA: TGTGCCAGCAGTTTTGGTGCGACAGCCAGCTCTGGCTACACCTTC; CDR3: CASSFGATASSGYTF
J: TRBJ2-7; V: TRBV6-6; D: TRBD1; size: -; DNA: TGTGCCAGCAGTCAACCCGGGACAGGAGCCGCCGAGCAGTACTTC; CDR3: CASSQPGTGAAEQYF
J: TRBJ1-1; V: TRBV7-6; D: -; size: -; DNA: TGTGCCAGCAGCTTATTCCCGTCGAACACTGAAGCTTTCTTT; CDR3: CASSLFPSNTEAFF
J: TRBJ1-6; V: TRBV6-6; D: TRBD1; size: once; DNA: TGTGCCAGCAGTTACTCGTCGGGACAGGGCGGTTGGCCCCTCCACTTT; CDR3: CASSYSSGQGGWPLHF
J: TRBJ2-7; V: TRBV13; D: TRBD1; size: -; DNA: TGTGCCAGCAGCTCCTCCGGGACAGGGGCCTACGAGCAGTACTTC; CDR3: CASSSSGTGAYEQYF
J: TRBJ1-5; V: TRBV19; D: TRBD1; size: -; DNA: TGTGCCAGTAGTAATAGACAGGGGACCCTTAGCAATCAGCCCCAGCATTTT; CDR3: CASSNRQGTLSNQPQHF
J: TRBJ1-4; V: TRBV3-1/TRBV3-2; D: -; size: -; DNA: TGTGCCAGCAGCCTTCAAGGCCCCACAGGGTATGAAAAACTGTTTTTT; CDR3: CASSLQGPTGYEKLFF
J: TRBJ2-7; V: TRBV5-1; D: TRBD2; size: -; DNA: TGCGCCAGCAGCTTTGGGCGTTCCGGGACTAGCGGGGTAATTCTAAACTCCTACGAGCAGTACTTC; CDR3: CASSFGRSGTSGVILNSYEQYF
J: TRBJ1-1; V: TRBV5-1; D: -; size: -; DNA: TGCGCCAGCAGCTTGGCCCCCGCAGGGAAAACCACTGAAGCTTTCTTT; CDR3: CASSLAPAGKTTEAFF
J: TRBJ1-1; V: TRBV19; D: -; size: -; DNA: TGTGCCAGTAGCCCTGGGGGGTCCGGGGGAATTTTCTCTGAAGCTTTCTTT; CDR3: CASSPGGSGGIFSEAFF
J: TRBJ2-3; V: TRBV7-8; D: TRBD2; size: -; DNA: TGTGCCAGCAGCCTTAGCCTGGGAGGGGAGGCAGATACGCAGTATTTT; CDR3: CASSLSLGGEADTQYF
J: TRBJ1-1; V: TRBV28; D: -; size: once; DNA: TGTGCCAGCAGTCCCGGACTACACACTGAAGCTTTCTTT; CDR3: CASSPGLHTEAFF
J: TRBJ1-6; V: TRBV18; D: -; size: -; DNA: TGTGCCAGCTCACCAAGACAGTCTAATTCACCCCTCCACTTT; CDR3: CASSPRQSNSPLHF
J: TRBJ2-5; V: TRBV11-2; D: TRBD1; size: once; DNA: TGTGCCAGCAGCCCGACAGGGGGGGGAGAGACCCAGTACTTC; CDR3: CASSPTGGGETQYF